Below, 29 T cell receptor beta chains from the same sample are listed, as sequenced in a study of blood T cell repertoires in COVID-19. Libraries were prepared by immunoSEQ multiplex PCR; TCRdb keeps only in-frame clonotypes and omits some of them. The sample records approximately 75,000 clones, around 90% being singletons. The sample consisted of peripheral blood. The receptors were gathered from a human donor in a cohort sampled during active COVID-19.

The rearrangement uses TRBV6-5 and TRBJ1-4; 7 bases fit TRBD1. V shed 7 bases and J 8 bases; nucleotides not matched to a gene: 10. Germline assignment: CDR1 MNHEY and CDR2 SVGAGI. The CDR3 runs to 14 residues. CDR3 in DNA: TGTGCCAGCATCCGGTGGGACAGTGAGGAAAAACTGTTTTTT. Its translation is CASIRWDSEEKLFF.

The chain combines TRBV10-2 with TRBJ1-1, with TRBD1 matching over 8 bases. V shed 7 bases and J 8 bases; nucleotides not matched to a gene: 3. Germline V gene lookup returns CDR1 WSHSY and CDR2 SAAADI. There are 11 residues in the CDR3. The CDR3 DNA reads as TGCGCCAGCATCCGACAGGGGGAAGCTTTCTTT. Translating it yields CASIRQGEAFF.

The rearrangement links TRBV27 to TRBJ1-5, with 7 nucleotides matching TRBD1. The CDR3 length is 15 residues. The V and J ends lost 6 bases and 1 base, in that order; junction bases with no gene match: 6. The germline gives CDR1 MNHEY, CDR2 SMNVEV (reference sequence). The DNA of the CDR3 is TGTGCCAGCAGCCCCCGGACAGGCAGCAATCAGCCCCAGCATTTT. Translating gives CASSPRTGSNQPQHF.

The chain carries TRBV7-2 and TRBJ1-5; TRBD1 is a possible D gene (5 bases). V lost 5 bases, J lost 6 bases, and 17 bases lay in between. The V gene's germline CDR1 is SGHTA and CDR2 FQGNSA. The CDR3 is 15 amino acids. The CDR3 sequence is CASSPQGSSSQPQHF. In nucleotides, the CDR3 is TGTGCCAGCAGCCCCCAGGGTAGCAGTAGTCAGCCCCAGCATTTT.

DNA for the CDR3: TGTGCCAGCTCACCTCGGGAGGGGTACGAGCAGTACTTC. It translates to CASSPREGYEQYF. The chain joins TRBV18 to TRBJ2-7; 8 bases match TRBD2. V lost 3 bases, J lost 4 bases, and 2 bases stayed unmatched. The CDR3 sequence is 13 residues long. Germline loops: CDR1 KGHSH, CDR2 LQKENI.

The CDR3 is CASSGRGSKNIQYF. In DNA form, the CDR3 reads TGTGCCAGCAGCGGACGGGGGTCAAAAAACATTCAGTACTTC. The chain uses TRBV27 and TRBJ2-4; D perhaps matches TRBD2 (6 bases). The CDR3 spans 14 residues. Germline CDR1 reads MNHEY; CDR2 reads SMNVEV (reference sequence). The V gene lost 6 bases and the J gene lost 4 bases, with 13 bases spanning the gap.

The rearrangement links TRBV7-2 to TRBJ1-2; 10 bases are a match to TRBD1. Germline values: CDR1 SGHTA, CDR2 FQGNSA. With 3 bases clipped from V and 7 bases from J, the junction kept 5 bases outside the gene matches. CDR3 length equals 14 residues. The CDR3 loop reads CASSLGQGYGGYTF. CDR3 nucleotides: TGTGCCAGCAGCTTGGGACAGGGGTACGGTGGCTACACCTTC.

This chain joins TRBV7-6 and TRBJ2-2, with 7 bases lining up with TRBD1. The CDR3 totals 18 residues. Unmatched junction bases numbered 12, after V lost 5 bases and J lost 0 bases. CDR1 is SGHVS, CDR2 FNYEAQ, per germline. The CDR3 DNA follows: TGTGCCAGCAGCCTTAACCAGATAGGGACAGCGAACACCGGGGAGCTGTTTTTT. Amino acid sequence: CASSLNQIGTANTGELFF.

V usage is TRBV10-3 and J usage is TRBJ2-6; TRBD1 is a possible D gene (6 bases). CDR3 length equals 15 residues. V lost 2 bases, J lost 2 bases, and 7 bases lay in between. The germline V gene encodes CDR1 ENHRY and CDR2 SYGVKD. As DNA, the CDR3 is TGTGCCATCAGTGAGGACAGGACTGGGGCCAACGTCCTGACTTTC. Translated: CAISEDRTGANVLTF.

A remark on this clone: The junction and the germline gene differ at one end; a read error may be behind it. This chain connects TRBV7-7 to TRBJ2-5; weak D call: TRBD1 (7 bases). The CDR3 totals 13 residues. The germline V gene has CDR1 SSHAT and CDR2 FNYEAQ (reference sequence). DNA of the CDR3: TGTGCTAGCAGTCCAGGGGGGTGGGAGACCCAGTACTTC. Translated, it gives CASSPGGWETQYF.

CDR3 nucleotides: TGTGCCAGCTCACCGGACAGGGGAAAGAACACTGAAGCTTTCTTT. Protein product: CASSPDRGKNTEAFF. The gene calls are TRBV18 and TRBJ1-1; TRBD1 aligns across 9 bases. The junction had 3 bases not matched to a gene; V was cut back by 3 bases and J by 1 base. Germline V gene sequence: CDR1 KGHSH, CDR2 LQKENI. This CDR3 region has 15 residues.

The chain links TRBV10-1 to TRBJ2-7, with D possibly TRBD2 on 6 matching bases. The CDR3 runs 16 residues. Trimming took 7 bases from V and 7 from J, leaving 26 bases between them. From germline, CDR1 is WNHNN and CDR2 SYGVQD (reference sequence). This CDR3 is CASTTLPTGTQREQYF. The CDR3 nucleotides read TGCGCCAGCACTACACTACCAACCGGGACTCAGCGGGAGCAGTACTTC.

This chain connects TRBV18 to TRBJ1-1; 10 nucleotides align to TRBD1. V was pared by 5 bases and J by 3 bases, with 21 bases of the junction left unmatched. Germline values: CDR1 KGHSH, CDR2 LQKENI. The CDR3 sequence is 20 residues long. The CDR3 DNA follows: TGTGCCAGCTCATTCCGATCGCCGGGACAGGGGAGGAAGATGGACACTGAAGCTTTCTTT. This translates into CASSFRSPGQGRKMDTEAFF.

The J gene is TRBJ2-7, the V gene TRBV5-5; D perhaps matches TRBD1 (5 bases). The V gene lost 4 bases and the J gene lost 6 bases, with 11 bases spanning the gap. This CDR3 contains 12 residues. Germline values: CDR1 SGHKS, CDR2 YYEKEE (reference sequence). The CDR3 bases are TGTGCCAGCAGCCCTTTAGGGGCCGAGCAGTACTTC. The encoded protein is CASSPLGAEQYF. Based on the CDR3 plus reference TRBV5-5 and TRBJ2-7, the full variable domain is DAGVTQSPTHLIKTRGQQVTLRCSPISGHKSVSWYQQVLGQGPQFIFQYYEKEERGRGNFPDRFSARQFPNYSSELNVNALLLGDSALYLCASSPLGAEQYFGPGTRLTVT.

V and J are TRBV5-6 and TRBJ2-1; TRBD2 matches 10 bases. CDR3 size: 15 residues. Germline values: CDR1 SGHDT, CDR2 YYEEEE. The V segment lost 4 bases and the J segment 4 bases; nucleotides outside the gene matches: 5. The CDR3 is CASSPQRGGYNEQFF. CDR3 DNA: TGTGCCAGCAGCCCGCAGCGGGGGGGGTACAATGAGCAGTTCTTC.

This chain joins TRBV11-2 and TRBJ2-3, with D maybe TRBD2 (6 bases). The ends were cut back, 7 bases at V and 3 bases at J, with 8 bases in the middle. This CDR3 region has 12 residues. Germline V gene data show CDR1 as SGHAT and CDR2 as FQNNGV. DNA for the CDR3: TGTGCCAGCAACGGGGGAACAGATACGCAGTATTTT. This codes for CASNGGTDTQYF.

The chain couples TRBV28 to TRBJ1-2; TRBD1 matches at 8 bases. The V and J ends lost 4 bases and 4 bases, in that order; junction bases with no gene match: 5. Per the germline V gene, CDR1 is MDHEN and CDR2 is SYDVKM. The CDR3 is 14 amino acids. The CDR3, as DNA: TGTGCCAGCAGTTCCAGGGGGCTGACCTATGGCTACACCTTC. Its protein is CASSSRGLTYGYTF.

This chain uses TRBV27 with TRBJ2-1, with D possibly being TRBD2 (7 bases). Per germline, CDR1 MNHEY and CDR2 SMNVEV (reference sequence). The ends were cut back, 5 bases at V and 6 bases at J, with 11 bases in the middle. This CDR3 comprises 13 residues. The CDR3: CASSDGGPNEQFF. CDR3 bases: TGTGCCAGCAGTGACGGGGGGCCCAATGAGCAGTTCTTC.

The chain links TRBV5-4 to TRBJ2-7; D possibly corresponds to TRBD1 (6 bases). Germline V gene sequence: CDR1 SGHNT, CDR2 YYREEE (reference sequence). Trimming removed 6 bases from V and 3 bases from J, with 19 bases in between. This CDR3 comprises 15 residues. The DNA for the CDR3 is TGTGCCAGCACAGAGAAGCAGGGGATCGACTACGAGCAGTACTTC. Protein: CASTEKQGIDYEQYF.

This clone was detected once. The chain has TRBV7-9 and TRBJ1-5; D not certain. CDR1 and CDR2 (germline): SEHNR, FQNEAQ (reference sequence). The CDR3 is made up of 12 amino acids. V was cut by 3 bases and J by 5 bases, with 5 bases left in between. The CDR3 sequence: CASSFVDQPQHF. The CDR3 DNA reads TGTGCCAGCAGCTTCGTCGATCAGCCCCAGCATTTT.

V is TRBV28 and J is TRBJ1-4; 9 positions match TRBD1. Looked up from germline, CDR1 is MDHEN and CDR2 is SYDVKM. The V and J ends lost 6 bases and 7 bases, in that order; junction bases with no gene match: 9. This CDR3 has 15 amino acids. The CDR3 loop is CASSLAGTGFEKLFF. For the CDR3, the DNA is TGTGCCAGCAGCCTCGCCGGGACAGGGTTTGAAAAACTGTTTTTT.

The chain combines TRBV5-1 with TRBJ2-7; D is ambiguous. V dropped 0 bases and J dropped 2 bases, with 9 bases sitting between them. CDR3 length equals 14 residues. CDR1 SGHRS and CDR2 YFSETQ come from the germline V gene. CDR3 protein: CASSLATPPYEQYF. The CDR3 nucleotides are TGCGCCAGCAGCTTGGCAACACCCCCCTACGAGCAGTACTTC.

The chain employs TRBV27 and TRBJ1-2; no clear D gene. V was shortened by 4 bases and J by 8 bases, with 14 bases between the two germline ends. The germline gives CDR1 MNHEY, CDR2 SMNVEV (reference sequence). The length of the CDR3 is 13 residues. The CDR3 nucleotides read TGTGCCAGCAGTTCCCCCCCCGCAGTAGGCTACACCTTC. Amino acids: CASSSPPAVGYTF.

J is TRBJ2-5 and V is TRBV5-1; D might be TRBD2 (5 bases). Germline CDR1 SGHRS, CDR2 YFSETQ. This CDR3 has 15 amino acids. The V end lost 4 bases, the J end lost 2 bases, and 15 bases lay between the germline ends. The DNA of the CDR3 is TGCGCCAGCAGCCCAGATCTAGCCCGACAAGAGACCCAGTACTTC. Amino acid sequence: CASSPDLARQETQYF.

V gene TRBV6-5 combines with J gene TRBJ1-5; 8 bases map to TRBD1. The junction had 1 base not matched to a gene; V was cut back by 2 bases and J by 1 base. Germline V gene sequence: CDR1 MNHEY, CDR2 SVGAGI. The CDR3 is 15 amino acids. The CDR3 DNA follows: TGTGCCAGCAGTTACACAGGGGGGAGCAATCAGCCCCAGCATTTT. Protein product: CASSYTGGSNQPQHF.

This clone was observed a single time. The chain couples TRBV18 to TRBJ1-6, with 7 bases matching TRBD1. Germline V gene data show CDR1 as KGHSH and CDR2 as LQKENI. CDR3 size: 15 residues. The junction had 2 bases not matched to a gene; V was cut back by 3 bases and J by 3 bases. CDR3 sequence (DNA): TGTGCCAGCTCACCGGGACAGAACTATAATTCACCCCTCCACTTT. The encoded protein is CASSPGQNYNSPLHF.

V usage is TRBV29-1 and J usage is TRBJ2-3, with TRBD2 as a possible D gene (6 bases). CDR3 length: 13 residues. The ends were cut back, 7 bases at V and 2 bases at J, with 13 bases in the middle. Germline V lookup: CDR1 SQVTM, CDR2 ANQGSEA. For the CDR3, the DNA is TGCAGCGGATGGGCGGGGCACACAGATACGCAGTATTTT. Its translation: CSGWAGHTDTQYF.

The V call is TRBV10-2, the J call TRBJ1-2; TRBD1 agrees at 7 bases. Germline trimming cut 4 bases from V and 4 bases from J; bases unmatched to any gene: 3. CDR3 length: 13 amino acids. CDR1 is WSHSY and CDR2 is SAAADI in the germline V gene. CDR3 bases: TGCGCCAGCAGTGGTCAGGGGGTCTATGGCTACACCTTC. This translates into CASSGQGVYGYTF.

The V call is TRBV11-2, the J call TRBJ2-3; D gene unclear. The CDR3 spans 14 residues. Germline CDR1 and CDR2: SGHAT and FQNNGV. The germline V and J ends were trimmed by 2 bases and 7 bases, with 13 bases remaining between them. For the CDR3, the DNA is TGTGCCAGCAGCTTACTCCCGAACAGTAATACGCAGTATTTT. It specifies CASSLLPNSNTQYF.